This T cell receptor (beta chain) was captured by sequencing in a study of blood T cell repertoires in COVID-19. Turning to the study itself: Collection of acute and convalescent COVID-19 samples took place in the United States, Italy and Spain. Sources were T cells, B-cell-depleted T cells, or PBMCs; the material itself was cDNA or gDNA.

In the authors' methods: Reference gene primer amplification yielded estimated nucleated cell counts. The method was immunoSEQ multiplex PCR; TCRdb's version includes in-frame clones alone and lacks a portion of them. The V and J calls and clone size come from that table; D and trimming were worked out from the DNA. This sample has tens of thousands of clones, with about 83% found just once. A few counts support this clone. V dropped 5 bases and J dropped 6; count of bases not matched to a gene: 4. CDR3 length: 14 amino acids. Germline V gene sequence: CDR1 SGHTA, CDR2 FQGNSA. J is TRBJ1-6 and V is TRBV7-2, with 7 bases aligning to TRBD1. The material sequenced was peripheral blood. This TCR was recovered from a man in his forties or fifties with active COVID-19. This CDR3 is CASSAGQSNSPLHF. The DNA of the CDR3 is TGTGCCAGCAGCGCGGGACAGTCTAATTCACCCCTCCACTTT.